This T cell receptor (beta chain) was identified during a study of T cell responses to AZD1222 COVID-19 vaccine. The protocol was immunoSEQ multiplex PCR, while the TCRdb copy is restricted to in-frame clones and leaves out a portion. This table holds 100,000 to 150,000 clones, around 93% found once. CDR1 and CDR2 from the germline V gene are SEHNR and FQNEAQ (reference sequence). The CDR3 runs to 15 residues. Deletions cut 4 bases from V and 8 bases from J, with 20 bases between. This clone has a single count. Its specificity is not known. General study points: Targets within unmutated variant regions were reportedly found for nearly half of spike-specific TCRs. Without day 14 samples, only post-peak T cell repertoires were studied. Most donors were white British, females outnumbered males, and clonal diversity was possibly underestimated.

Here the sequenced sample was peripheral blood, taken 28 days after the second AZD1222 dose. The chain has TRBV7-9 and TRBJ1-2; unclear D gene. This TCR derives from an adult who received the AZD1222 COVID-19 vaccine. The CDR3 DNA is TGTGCCAGCAGCTCCGGGTCGGGAGTCGAGCAGGGCTACACCTTC. Encoded protein: CASSSGSGVEQGYTF. The full variable domain, completed using reference TRBV7-9 and TRBJ1-2, is DTGVSQNPRHKITKRGQNVTFRCDPISEHNRLYWYRQTLGQGPEFLTYFQNEAQLEKSRLLSDRFSAERPKGSFSTLEIQRTEQGDSAMYLCASSSGSGVEQGYTFGSGTRLTVV.